This passage covers 21 T cell receptor beta chains from one sample sequenced in a study of T cell changes during pregnancy in multiple sclerosis. Measured with immunoSEQ multiplex PCR; TCRdb has only the in-frame clones, and not every one. The table lists some 83,000 clones, about nine tenths of them singletons. The sequenced sample was PBMCs, obtained in the first trimester of pregnancy. The receptors stem from a female donor in good health, serving as a control in a pregnancy study. Some clones in this sample may be carry-over from other donors' samples.

This clone has a handful of counts. The V call is TRBV2, the J call TRBJ2-7; D is unresolved. The V gene lost 6 bases and the J gene lost 5 bases, with 14 bases spanning the gap. The CDR3 is made up of 13 amino acids. Germline lookup yields CDR1 SNHLY and CDR2 FYNNEI. Written as DNA, the CDR3 is TGTGCCAGCAGCTCGAGACTTGGCCACGAGCAGTACTTC. The encoded protein is CASSSRLGHEQYF.

The chain employs TRBV14 and TRBJ2-1; TRBD1 aligns across 8 bases. The germline V gene encodes CDR1 SGHDN and CDR2 FVKESK. The CDR3 covers 19 residues. The J segment lost 2 bases and the V segment lost 0 bases, leaving 12 bases of the junction unmatched. The CDR3, as DNA: TGTGCCAGCAGCCAAGATCATCAGGGACAGGCCCTTCCCTACAATGAGCAGTTCTTC. Encoded protein: CASSQDHQGQALPYNEQFF.

This chain uses TRBV9 with TRBJ2-1; maybe TRBD2 (5 bases). Germline CDR1 and CDR2: SGDLS and YYNGEE. There are 13 residues in the CDR3. Trimming removed 4 bases from V and 2 bases from J, with 7 bases in between. The CDR3 DNA follows: TGTGCCAGCAGCCAGCGGCCCTACAATGAGCAGTTCTTC. Protein sequence: CASSQRPYNEQFF.

The chain combines TRBV5-1 with TRBJ2-6, with D tentatively TRBD2 (6 bases). Trimming removed 2 bases at V and 0 bases at J, with 18 bases between. CDR1 and CDR2 (germline): SGHRS, YFSETQ. The CDR3 contains 19 residues. The CDR3 loop is CASSFSKAGSTSGANVLTF. The CDR3 DNA reads TGCGCCAGCAGCTTTAGTAAGGCGGGGTCCACCTCTGGGGCCAACGTCCTGACTTTC.

This sequence joins TRBV28 and TRBJ1-4; a possible D gene is TRBD1 (6 bases). V was pared by 1 base and J by 4 bases, with 16 bases between. The V gene's germline CDR1 is MDHEN and CDR2 SYDVKM. The CDR3 sequence is 17 residues long. The CDR3 region has the DNA TGTGCCAGCAGTTTATTAGGGGGTGGGGAGCATAATGAAAAACTGTTTTTT. Translation: CASSLLGGGEHNEKLFF.

The genes are TRBV11-1 and TRBJ2-2, with TRBD2 identical over 10 bases. Germline V gene data show CDR1 as SGHAT and CDR2 as FQDESV (reference sequence). The trim removed 7 bases at V and 4 bases at J, leaving 6 bases unmatched. This CDR3 has 15 residues. CDR3 in amino acids: CASNFSGRTTGELFF. In DNA, the CDR3 is TGTGCCAGCAACTTTAGCGGGAGGACCACCGGGGAGCTGTTTTTT. Based on the CDR3 plus reference TRBV11-1 and TRBJ2-2, the full variable domain is EAEVAQSPRYKITEKSQAVAFWCDPISGHATLYWYRQILGQGPELLVQFQDESVVDDSQLPKDRFSAERLKGVDSTLKIQPAELGDSAMYLCASNFSGRTTGELFFGEGSRLTVL.

The V call is TRBV27, the J call TRBJ2-2; TRBD1 aligns across 9 bases. Germline V gene lookup returns CDR1 MNHEY and CDR2 SMNVEV (reference sequence). Unmatched junction bases numbered 12, after V lost 8 bases and J lost 8 bases. This CDR3 has 15 amino acids. Written as DNA, the CDR3 is TGTGCCAGCGGTTATCGGACAGGGGCGTTTGGGGAGCTGTTTTTT. Its protein product is CASGYRTGAFGELFF.

This clone was observed a single time. The chain joins TRBV19 to TRBJ2-5; D possibly corresponds to TRBD1 (7 bases). The CDR3 totals 13 residues. V shed 10 bases and J shed 5 bases, with 17 bases lying between them. CDR1 LNHDA and CDR2 SQIVND come from the germline V gene (reference sequence). CDR3 protein: CATRGEVGETQYF. In DNA, the CDR3 is TGTGCCACCAGGGGGGAGGTGGGCGAGACCCAGTACTTC.

J is TRBJ1-4 and V is TRBV20-1; no clear D. The ends were cut back, 3 bases at V and 8 bases at J, with 7 bases in the middle. The CDR3 loop spans 11 amino acids. In germline, CDR1 is DFQATT, CDR2 SNEGSKA (reference sequence). The CDR3 DNA sequence: TGCAGTGCTAGGTTGAGGGAAAAACTGTTTTTT. This gives the protein CSARLREKLFF.

CDR3 in DNA: TGTGCCAGTAGTTTTGTAGCAGTGGGAGATACGCAGTATTTT. It yields the protein CASSFVAVGDTQYF. This chain uses TRBV19 with TRBJ2-3; D is ambiguous. V lost 5 bases to trimming and J lost 5 bases, with 14 bases between them. CDR3 length: 14 residues. Per germline, CDR1 LNHDA and CDR2 SQIVND (reference sequence).

V and J are TRBV7-2 and TRBJ2-2; D is ambiguous. V was trimmed by 2 bases and J by 7 bases, leaving 8 bases between them. CDR1 and CDR2 (germline): SGHTA, FQGNSA. This CDR3 comprises 13 residues. CDR3 amino acids: CASSLISGGELFF. The CDR3 bases are TGTGCCAGCAGCTTAATTAGTGGCGGGGAGCTGTTTTTT.

The V call is TRBV27, the J call TRBJ1-2, with D possibly being TRBD1 (6 bases). Germline-derived CDR1 and CDR2 are MNHEY and SMNVEV (reference sequence). The CDR3 runs 14 residues. The germline V and J ends were trimmed by 6 bases and 2 bases, with 13 bases remaining between them. CDR3 residues: CASSPPGANYGYTF. In nucleotides, the CDR3 is TGTGCCAGCAGCCCGCCAGGGGCAAACTATGGCTACACCTTC.

The CDR3 region has the DNA TGCGCCAGCAGCAGACAGGGGGGGGATGAAAAACTGTTTTTT. It encodes CASSRQGGDEKLFF. The V gene is TRBV5-1, the J gene TRBJ1-4; 9 bases line up with TRBD1. The CDR3 is made up of 14 amino acids. Germline V lookup: CDR1 SGHRS, CDR2 YFSETQ. The V segment lost 4 bases and the J segment 6 bases; nucleotides outside the gene matches: 4.

J is TRBJ2-2 and V is TRBV30; 11 bases agree with TRBD2. With 3 bases clipped from V and 6 bases from J, the junction kept 6 bases outside the gene matches. The CDR3 is 15 amino acids. Per germline, CDR1 GTSNPN and CDR2 SVGIG (reference sequence). The CDR3: CAWRGRLAGPGELFF. DNA for the CDR3: TGTGCCTGGAGGGGGCGACTAGCGGGACCCGGGGAGCTGTTTTTT.

The chain carries TRBV6-5 and TRBJ1-1; D is perhaps TRBD1 (5 bases). The CDR3 has 13 residues. Germline CDR1 and CDR2: MNHEY and SVGAGI. The V end was cut by 6 bases, the J end by 0 bases, with 8 bases between. DNA of the CDR3: TGTGCCAGCAGGGGGACTGTGAACACTGAAGCTTTCTTT. Translated, it gives CASRGTVNTEAFF.

V gene TRBV27 combines with J gene TRBJ2-7, with 11 bases aligning to TRBD2. The CDR3 has 14 amino acids. Trimming removed 11 bases from V and 0 bases from J; junction bases left unmatched: 6. Germline CDR1 and CDR2: MNHEY and SMNVEV (reference sequence). The CDR3 nucleotides are TGTGCCTCCGGGACTAGCGGAAGCTCCTACGAGCAGTACTTC. As protein: CASGTSGSSYEQYF.

The V gene is TRBV2, the J gene TRBJ1-2; D possibly corresponds to TRBD1 (5 bases). The CDR3 covers 12 residues. Germline V gives CDR1 SNHLY, CDR2 FYNNEI. V gave up 6 bases and J gave up 4 bases, with 9 bases separating them. CDR3 sequence (DNA): TGTGCCAGCAGGCAGGGTGGCTATGGCTACACCTTC. It codes for CASRQGGYGYTF.

This rearrangement joins TRBV7-8 to TRBJ2-1; no clear D gene. Trimming cost V 0 bases and J 6 bases, with 6 bases left between them. The CDR3 has 13 residues. CDR1 is SGHVS and CDR2 is FQNEAQ in the germline V gene. CDR3: CASSLARLNEQFF. In nucleotides, the CDR3 is TGTGCCAGCAGCTTAGCGCGGCTCAATGAGCAGTTCTTC. Using reference TRBV7-8 and TRBJ2-1 for the parts outside the CDR3, the full variable domain is GAGVSQSPRYKVAKRGQDVALRCDPISGHVSLFWYQQALGQGPEFLTYFQNEAQLDKSGLPSDRFFAERPEGSVSTLKIQRTQQEDSAVYLCASSLARLNEQFFGPGTRLTVL.

V gene TRBV28 combines with J gene TRBJ2-7, with D perhaps matching TRBD2 (5 bases). This CDR3 region has 14 residues. Trimming left V 1 base short and J 1 base short, with 8 bases between. Germline lookup yields CDR1 MDHEN and CDR2 SYDVKM. The CDR3: CASSLFSDSYEQYF. The CDR3, as DNA: TGTGCCAGCAGTTTATTTAGCGATTCCTACGAGCAGTACTTC.

This clone appeared a single time. The V call is TRBV7-2, the J call TRBJ1-2; perhaps TRBD1 as D (6 bases). The CDR3 runs to 18 residues. Germline CDR1 is SGHTA and CDR2 is FQGNSA. V lost 2 bases to trimming and J lost 3 bases, with 22 bases between them. The CDR3 protein is CASSLRSGPHRQDYGYTF. The CDR3 nucleotides read TGTGCCAGCAGCTTAAGGAGTGGGCCTCATCGACAGGACTATGGCTACACCTTC.

The chain has TRBV4-1 and TRBJ2-7; 11 positions match TRBD2. Germline V gene data show CDR1 as MGHRA and CDR2 as YSYEKL. CDR3 length equals 17 residues. The V gene end was trimmed by 3 bases and the J gene end by 0 bases; junction bases not matched to a gene: 7. CDR3 sequence (DNA): TGCGCCAGCAGCCAGTCTAGCGGGAGGCTGAGCTCCTACGAGCAGTACTTC. It translates to CASSQSSGRLSSYEQYF.